These 4 T cell receptor beta chains were all obtained from the same sample, sequenced in a study of metastatic and nonmetastatic thyroid tumors. Thyroid surgery took place with no prior treatment in any patient. Using MiXCR, TCRdb reanalyzed the PCR reads. The table has about 45,000 clones, roughly 4% seen once. Input material: blood. The source is a female donor with papillary thyroid cancer or a benign thyroid nodule (not recorded which). Some clones in this sample may be carry-over from other donors' samples.

This clone was counted only a few times. An end of the junction differs from the germline gene, which may be a read error. The chain recombines TRBV20-1 with TRBJ2-1; 10 bases are a match to TRBD2. The CDR3 length is 14 residues. In germline, CDR1 is DFQATT, CDR2 SNEGSKA (reference sequence). This CDR3 is CSARPVAGGNGQFF. CDR3 coding DNA: TGCAGTGCTAGACCGGTAGCGGGAGGCAATGGGCAGTTCTTC.

Regarding this clone: Mismatch with germline at one junction end may stem from a read error. The J gene is TRBJ1-2, the V gene TRBV10-2; perhaps TRBD1 as D (6 bases). The length of the CDR3 is 13 residues. In germline, CDR1 is WSHSY, CDR2 SAAADI. CDR3 nucleotide sequence: TGCGCCATCAGTGATTTCAGGGGAGATGGGTACACCTTC. It codes for CAISDFRGDGYTF.

The sample holds a few counts of this clone. Relative to the germline gene, one junction end is altered; a read error may explain this. The J gene is TRBJ1-6, the V gene TRBV6-2 or TRBV6-3; D is uncertain. Germline V gives CDR1 MNHEY, CDR2 SVGEGT. This CDR3 contains 13 residues. The chain's CDR3 is CASGFQDNSPLHF. CDR3 bases: TGCGCCAGCGGTTTCCAGGATAATTCACCCCTCCACTTT.

The table lists this clone with many counts. This sample includes further DNA sequences coding for the same CDR3. The chain uses TRBV6-2 or TRBV6-3 and TRBJ1-5; 8 nucleotides line up with TRBD1. Germline values: CDR1 MNHEY, CDR2 SVGEGT. V gave up 5 bases and J gave up 7 bases; unmatched junction bases: 13. This CDR3 is built from 16 residues. CDR3 in DNA: TGTGCCAGCAGTCACCAAATCGACAGGGGAGGACAGCCCCAGCATTTT. Its protein product is CASSHQIDRGGQPQHF.